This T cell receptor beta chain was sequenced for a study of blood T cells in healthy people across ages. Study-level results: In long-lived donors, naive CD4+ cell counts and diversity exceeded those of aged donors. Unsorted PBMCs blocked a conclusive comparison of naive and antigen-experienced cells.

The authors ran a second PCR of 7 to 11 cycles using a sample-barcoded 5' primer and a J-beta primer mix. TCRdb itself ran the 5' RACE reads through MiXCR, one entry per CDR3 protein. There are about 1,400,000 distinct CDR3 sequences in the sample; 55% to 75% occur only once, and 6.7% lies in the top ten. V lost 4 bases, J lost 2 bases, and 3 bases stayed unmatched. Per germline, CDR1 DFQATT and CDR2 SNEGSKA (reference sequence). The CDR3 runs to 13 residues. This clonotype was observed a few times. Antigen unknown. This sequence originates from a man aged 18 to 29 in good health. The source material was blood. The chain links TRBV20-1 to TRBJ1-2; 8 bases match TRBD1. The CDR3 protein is CSATDRENYGYTF. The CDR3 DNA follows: TGCAGTGCTACGGACAGGGAAAACTATGGCTACACCTTC.